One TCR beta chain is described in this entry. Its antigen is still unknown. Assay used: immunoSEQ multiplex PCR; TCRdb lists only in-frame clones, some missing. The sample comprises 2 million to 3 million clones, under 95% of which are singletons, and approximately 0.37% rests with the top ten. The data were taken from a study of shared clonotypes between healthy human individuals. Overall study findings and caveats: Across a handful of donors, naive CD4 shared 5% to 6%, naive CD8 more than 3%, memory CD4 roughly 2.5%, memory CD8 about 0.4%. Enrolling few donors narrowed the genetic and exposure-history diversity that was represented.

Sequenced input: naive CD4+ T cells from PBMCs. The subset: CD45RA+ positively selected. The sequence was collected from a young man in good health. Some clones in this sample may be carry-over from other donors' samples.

CDR3: CASSPFVGGEQFF. The CDR3 nucleotides are TGCGCCAGCAGCCCGTTCGTGGGGGGTGAGCAGTTCTTC. V usage is TRBV5-1 and J usage is TRBJ2-1; a weak D match, TRBD2 (6 bases). V was cut by 4 bases and J by 9 bases, with 14 bases left in between. The CDR3 extends over 13 amino acids. CDR1 is SGHRS and CDR2 is YFSETQ in the germline V gene.